The 22 T cell receptor beta chains listed next were all sequenced from one sample in a study of cytomegalovirus exposure and HLA in healthy donors. Primers: 60 Vbeta forward and 13 Jbeta reverse. The protocol was immunoSEQ multiplex PCR, while the TCRdb copy is restricted to in-frame clones and leaves out a portion. This table has about 160,000 clones, 80% to 90% appearing once. Sequenced sample: PBMCs. The receptors come from a young man in good health and CMV-seropositive.

V is TRBV4-1 and J is TRBJ1-1, with D perhaps TRBD1 (5 bases). V was clipped by 3 bases and J by 7 bases, with 21 bases between them. The germline V gene has CDR1 MGHRA and CDR2 YSYEKL. The CDR3 contains 16 residues. CDR3 residues: CASSHPRAGEGFEAFF. The CDR3 region has the DNA TGCGCCAGCAGCCATCCTCGGGCCGGGGAGGGGTTTGAAGCTTTCTTT.

This chain uses TRBV6-5 with TRBJ1-2, with D perhaps matching TRBD1 (5 bases). The CDR3 runs 13 residues. V lost 5 bases and J 4 bases, leaving 11 bases between the germline ends. Germline V gives CDR1 MNHEY, CDR2 SVGAGI. CDR3 nucleotide sequence: TGTGCCAGCAGTACCCCGGGGGGCTATGGCTACACCTTC. It yields the protein CASSTPGGYGYTF.

The sample holds one count of this clone. The J gene is TRBJ1-1, the V gene TRBV29-1, with no clear D. The germline CDR1 and CDR2 sequences are SQVTM and ANQGSEA. Trimming removed 7 bases from V and 4 bases from J, with 7 bases in between. This CDR3 has 10 residues. For the CDR3, the DNA is TGCAGCGCCGAGGGCACTGAAGCTTTCTTT. As protein: CSAEGTEAFF.

This chain links TRBV9 with TRBJ2-2; 9 bases line up with TRBD2. The V gene's germline CDR1 is SGDLS and CDR2 YYNGEE. Losses at the gene ends were 4 bases for V and 5 bases for J; bases not matched to a gene: 9. This CDR3 has 16 residues. In DNA, the CDR3 is TGTGCCAGCAGCCCCGCGGGGGGGAAAGTGACCGGGGAGCTGTTTTTT. This codes for CASSPAGGKVTGELFF.

This sequence joins TRBV2 and TRBJ2-3; 10 bases line up with TRBD2. V was pared by 2 bases and J by 5 bases, with 7 bases of the junction left unmatched. The germline V gene has CDR1 SNHLY and CDR2 FYNNEI. The CDR3 runs 16 residues. The CDR3 DNA sequence: TGTGCCAGCAGTGAACGCGCGCTAGCGGGGGTAGATACGCAGTATTTT. Its protein product is CASSERALAGVDTQYF.

V is TRBV18 and J is TRBJ2-1; unclear D gene. V lost 6 bases and J lost 3, with 15 bases in between. The CDR3 is made up of 15 amino acids. Germline V gives CDR1 KGHSH, CDR2 LQKENI. The CDR3 DNA follows: TGTGCCAGCTCCCCAGAGGCTTACCTCTACAATGAGCAGTTCTTC. It specifies CASSPEAYLYNEQFF.

CDR3 residues: CATSPGNARGGNEKLFF. CDR3 in DNA: TGTGCCACCAGCCCGGGTAACGCACGTGGCGGTAATGAAAAACTGTTTTTT. The chain recombines TRBV15 with TRBJ1-4; D is ambiguous. CDR3 length equals 17 residues. V gave up 5 bases and J gave up 4 bases, with 20 bases separating them. CDR1 and CDR2 from the germline V gene are LNHNV and YYDKDF (reference sequence).

The V and J genes are TRBV30 and TRBJ2-1; no reliable D call. V was shortened by 2 bases and J by 0 bases, with 14 bases between the two germline ends. Germline V CDR1 and CDR2: GTSNPN, SVGIG (reference sequence). The CDR3 runs to 16 residues. This CDR3 is CAWSMSSLSSYNEQFF. CDR3 coding DNA: TGTGCCTGGAGTATGAGCTCTCTAAGCTCCTACAATGAGCAGTTCTTC.

V and J are TRBV9 and TRBJ2-5; 9 bases agree with TRBD2. Germline CDR1 reads SGDLS; CDR2 reads YYNGEE. The CDR3 extends over 18 amino acids. The J segment lost 4 bases and the V segment lost 2 bases, leaving 15 bases of the junction unmatched. The CDR3 reads CASSVGSGGLPPRETQYF. In DNA form, the CDR3 reads TGTGCCAGCAGCGTTGGTAGCGGGGGCCTCCCCCCTCGAGAGACCCAGTACTTC. Full variable domain (remainder filled in from reference TRBV9 and TRBJ2-5): DSGVTQTPKHLITATGQRVTLRCSPRSGDLSVYWYQQSLDQGLQFLIQYYNGEERAKGNILERFSAQQFPDLHSELNLSSLELGDSALYFCASSVGSGGLPPRETQYFGPGTRLLVL.

This clone was found a few times. The V and J genes are TRBV4-3 and TRBJ2-3, with 9 bases fitting TRBD2. This CDR3 is 18 amino acids long. Germline-derived CDR1 and CDR2 are LGHNA and YSLEER. J gave up 0 bases and V 4 bases, and 11 bases lay outside the gene matches. Written as DNA, the CDR3 is TGCGCCAGCAGCCCTGGTGCGGGGGGGCCGATGAGCACAGATACGCAGTATTTT. Amino acids: CASSPGAGGPMSTDTQYF.

This clone has just one count. The rearrangement uses TRBV7-2 and TRBJ2-7; the D gene is possibly TRBD1 (6 bases). CDR1 and CDR2 from the germline V gene are SGHTA and FQGNSA. The CDR3 is 15 residues long. Between the trimmed V and J ends, which lost 1 base and 4 bases, there was a span of 14 bases. The CDR3 loop is CASSLVSGDPYEQYF. CDR3 DNA: TGTGCCAGCAGCTTAGTTTCAGGGGACCCGTACGAGCAGTACTTC.

The chain combines TRBV6-5 with TRBJ1-5; 9 nucleotides match TRBD1. This CDR3 has 15 amino acids. V dropped 6 bases and J dropped 2; count of bases not matched to a gene: 5. Germline-derived CDR1 and CDR2 are MNHEY and SVGAGI. The CDR3: CASSGTGGGNQPQHF. Written as DNA, the CDR3 is TGTGCCAGCAGCGGTACAGGGGGCGGCAATCAGCCCCAGCATTTT.

This clone was counted between two and nine times. The DNA of the CDR3 is TGTGCCAGCAGCTTTACAACAGGGATTGGCACTGAAGCTTTCTTT. Translating it yields CASSFTTGIGTEAFF. The chain links TRBV13 to TRBJ1-1; weak D call: TRBD1 (6 bases). The CDR3 covers 15 residues. CDR1 and CDR2 from the germline V gene are PRHDT and FYEKMQ (reference sequence). V lost 3 bases to trimming and J lost 4 bases, with 15 bases between them.

This chain uses TRBV18 with TRBJ2-1; a weak D match, TRBD2 (6 bases). There are 17 residues in the CDR3. V dropped 2 bases and J dropped 6 bases, with 20 bases sitting between them. Germline lookup yields CDR1 KGHSH and CDR2 LQKENI. In DNA form, the CDR3 reads TGTGCCAGCTCACCAGGGGGGTCAGTCCAGGCGGGCAATGAGCAGTTCTTC. Residues: CASSPGGSVQAGNEQFF.

This clone appeared once. V usage is TRBV7-2 and J usage is TRBJ1-6, with D tentatively TRBD1 (6 bases). Germline CDR1 is SGHTA and CDR2 is FQGNSA. The CDR3 totals 14 residues. V was shortened by 2 bases and J by 11 bases, with 13 bases between the two germline ends. CDR3 protein: CASSLKGGSTPLHF. CDR3 nucleotides: TGTGCCAGCAGCTTAAAAGGGGGTAGTACACCCCTCCACTTT.

CDR3: CASSNGRGGSGNTIYF. The CDR3 DNA sequence: TGTGCCAGCTCAAATGGGAGGGGAGGGTCTGGAAACACCATATATTTT. V gene TRBV19 combines with J gene TRBJ1-3, with TRBD1 as a possible D gene (5 bases). The ends were cut back, 9 bases at V and 1 base at J, with 19 bases in the middle. This CDR3 comprises 16 residues. In germline, CDR1 is LNHDA, CDR2 SQIVND (reference sequence).

Remarks on this clone: The sample holds other DNA sequences that translate to the same CDR3. This chain uses TRBV6-5 with TRBJ2-7; TRBD1 agrees at 8 bases. From germline, CDR1 is MNHEY and CDR2 SVGAGI. V was pared by 6 bases and J by 2 bases, with 6 bases of the junction left unmatched. This CDR3 comprises 14 residues. As DNA, the CDR3 is TGTGCCAGCAGCTCCGGGACAGGCACCTACGAGCAGTACTTC. Encoded protein: CASSSGTGTYEQYF.

This rearrangement joins TRBV4-1 to TRBJ1-1; 10 nucleotides match TRBD1. CDR3 length: 16 residues. CDR1 MGHRA and CDR2 YSYEKL come from the germline V gene. V lost 1 base and J lost 6; bases outside the gene matches: 8. Written as DNA, the CDR3 is TGCGCCAGCAGCCAAGGCCGACAGGGGGCAAGTGCTGAAGCTTTCTTT. This sequence encodes CASSQGRQGASAEAFF.

This chain links TRBV5-4 with TRBJ2-7; 8 bases match TRBD1. Unmatched junction bases numbered 8, after V lost 4 bases and J lost 5 bases. The CDR3 is 14 residues long. The germline gives CDR1 SGHNT, CDR2 YYREEE (reference sequence). In DNA form, the CDR3 reads TGTGCCAGCAGCCCAGGGGGCCTGAGGGACGAGCAGTACTTC. Translation gives CASSPGGLRDEQYF.

The chain combines TRBV5-6 with TRBJ1-3; 8 nucleotides match TRBD1. CDR1 SGHDT and CDR2 YYEEEE come from the germline V gene. The CDR3 runs 16 residues. Losses at the gene ends were 3 bases for V and 3 bases for J; bases not matched to a gene: 8. CDR3 sequence: CASSYPGGLSGNTIYF. In DNA, the CDR3 is TGTGCCAGCAGCTACCCAGGGGGCTTGAGTGGAAACACCATATATTTT.

A single count supports this clone. The J gene is TRBJ1-2, the V gene TRBV14; D not resolved. The ends were cut back, 1 base at V and 2 bases at J, with 2 bases in the middle. The CDR3 is made up of 12 amino acids. Germline CDR1 is SGHDN and CDR2 is FVKESK. CDR3 DNA sequence: TGTGCCAGCAGCCAAGTAAACTATGGCTACACCTTC. Its protein product is CASSQVNYGYTF.

This rearrangement joins TRBV30 to TRBJ1-5, with D unresolved. The CDR3 has 14 residues. Trimming shortened V by 0 bases and J by 2 bases, and 8 bases separated the two germline ends. CDR1 is GTSNPN and CDR2 is SVGIG in the germline V gene (reference sequence). CDR3 amino acids: CAWSVGQGNQPQHF. CDR3 bases: TGTGCCTGGAGTGTTGGGCAGGGCAATCAGCCCCAGCATTTT.